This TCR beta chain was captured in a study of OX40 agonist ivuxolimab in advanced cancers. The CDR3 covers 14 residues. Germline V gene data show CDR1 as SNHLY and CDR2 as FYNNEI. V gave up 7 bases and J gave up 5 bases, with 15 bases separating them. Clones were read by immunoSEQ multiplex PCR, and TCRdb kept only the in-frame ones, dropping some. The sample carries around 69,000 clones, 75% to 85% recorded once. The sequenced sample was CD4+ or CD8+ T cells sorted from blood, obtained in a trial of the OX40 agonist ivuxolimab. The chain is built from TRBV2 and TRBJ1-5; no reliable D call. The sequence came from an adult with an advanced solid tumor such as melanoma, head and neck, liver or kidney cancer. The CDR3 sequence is CASNGLAGYQPQHF. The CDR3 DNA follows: TGTGCCAGCAATGGACTAGCGGGGTATCAGCCCCAGCATTTT.